This paragraph reports one TCR delta chain. The junction had 8 bases not matched to a gene; V was cut back by 3 bases and J by 2 bases. Germline values: CDR1 GEAIGNYY, CDR2 EKD. This CDR3 region has 19 residues. The data were obtained in a study of gamma-delta chains in newborns, infants, children. About the research overall: Polyclonal expansion of innate γδ T cells after birth follows microbial exposure.

TCRdb called clones anew from the reads with CATT. The table includes over a thousand delta-chain clones, roughly 3.6% detected once. The chain links TRDV2 to TRDJ3; 11 nucleotides align to TRDD3. The sequenced sample consisted of blood. The TCR comes from a child who was a newborn, infant or young child, either healthy, febrile or measles-vaccinated (not recorded which). The CDR3 DNA sequence: TGTGCCTGTGACCCCGTACTGGGGGATAAGACCTGGGACACCCGACAGATGTTTTTC. Protein: CACDPVLGDKTWDTRQMFF.